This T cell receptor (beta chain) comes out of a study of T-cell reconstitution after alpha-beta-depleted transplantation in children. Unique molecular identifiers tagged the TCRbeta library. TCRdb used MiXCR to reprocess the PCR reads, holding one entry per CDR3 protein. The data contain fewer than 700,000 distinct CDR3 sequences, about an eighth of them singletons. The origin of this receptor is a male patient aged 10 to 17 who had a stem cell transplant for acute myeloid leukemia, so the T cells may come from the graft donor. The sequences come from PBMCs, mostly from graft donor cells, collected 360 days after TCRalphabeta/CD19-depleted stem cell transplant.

The CDR3 DNA is TGTGCCAGCAGCCAAACCCTAGCGGGACCCCTCTTCGCCGACGAGCAGTACTTC. It is translated as CASSQTLAGPLFADEQYF. The V and J genes are TRBV14 and TRBJ2-7, with 9 bases fitting TRBD2. CDR3 size: 18 residues. V dropped 2 bases and J dropped 5; count of bases not matched to a gene: 16. Germline CDR1 is SGHDN and CDR2 is FVKESK.